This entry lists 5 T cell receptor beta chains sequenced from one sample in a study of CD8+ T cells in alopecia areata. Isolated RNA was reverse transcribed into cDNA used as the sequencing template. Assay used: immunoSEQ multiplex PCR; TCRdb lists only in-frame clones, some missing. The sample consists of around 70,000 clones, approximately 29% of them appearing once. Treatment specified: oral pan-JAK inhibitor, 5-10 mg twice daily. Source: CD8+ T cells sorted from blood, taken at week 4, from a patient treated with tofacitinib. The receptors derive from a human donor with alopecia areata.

CDR3 sequence reads: CASMSPLRASGDDPLAEQYF. The CDR3 DNA is TGTGCCAGCATGAGTCCCCTAAGGGCTAGCGGAGATGACCCCCTAGCCGAGCAGTACTTC. The rearrangement links TRBV21-1 to TRBJ2-7; the table's D call, TRBD2, has no DNA check behind it. TRBV21-1 constitutes a pseudogene. This CDR3 has 20 residues.

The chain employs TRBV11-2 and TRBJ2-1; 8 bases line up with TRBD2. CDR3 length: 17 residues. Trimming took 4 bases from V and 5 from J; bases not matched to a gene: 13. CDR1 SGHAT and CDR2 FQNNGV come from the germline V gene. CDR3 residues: CASSSSSSGSRNNEQFF. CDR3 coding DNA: TGTGCCAGCAGCTCGTCCTCCAGCGGGAGTAGGAACAATGAGCAGTTCTTC.

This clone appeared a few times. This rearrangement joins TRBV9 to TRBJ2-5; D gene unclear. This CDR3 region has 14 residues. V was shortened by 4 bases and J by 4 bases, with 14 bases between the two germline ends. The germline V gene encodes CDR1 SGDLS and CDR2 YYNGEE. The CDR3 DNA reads TGTGCCAGCAGCTCCTACGGCCCCCGAGAGACCCAGTACTTC. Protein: CASSSYGPRETQYF.

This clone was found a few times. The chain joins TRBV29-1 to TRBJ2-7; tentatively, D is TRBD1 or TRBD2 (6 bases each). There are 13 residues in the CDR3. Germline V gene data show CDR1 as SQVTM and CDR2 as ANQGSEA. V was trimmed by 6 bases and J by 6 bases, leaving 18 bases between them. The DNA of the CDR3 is TGCAGCGTAAAACAGGGACTCATCTCCGAGCAGTACTTC. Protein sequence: CSVKQGLISEQYF.

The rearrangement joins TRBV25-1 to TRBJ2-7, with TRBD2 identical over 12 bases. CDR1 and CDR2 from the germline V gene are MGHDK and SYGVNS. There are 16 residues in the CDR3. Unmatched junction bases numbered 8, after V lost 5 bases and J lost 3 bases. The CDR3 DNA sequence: TGTGCCAGCAGTTACCCACTAGCGGGAGGAATCTACGAGCAGTACTTC. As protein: CASSYPLAGGIYEQYF.